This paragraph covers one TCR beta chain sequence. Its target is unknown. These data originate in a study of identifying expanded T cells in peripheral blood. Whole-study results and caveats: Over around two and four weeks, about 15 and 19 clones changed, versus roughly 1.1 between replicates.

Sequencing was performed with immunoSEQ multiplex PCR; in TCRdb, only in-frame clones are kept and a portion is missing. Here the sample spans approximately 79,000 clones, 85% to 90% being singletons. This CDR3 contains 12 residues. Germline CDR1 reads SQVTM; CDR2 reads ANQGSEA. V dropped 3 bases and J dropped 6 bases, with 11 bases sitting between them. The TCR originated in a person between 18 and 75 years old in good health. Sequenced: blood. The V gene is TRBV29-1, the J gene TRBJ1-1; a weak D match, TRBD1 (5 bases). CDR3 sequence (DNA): TGCAGCGTTGATCGCAGGGTTGCTGAAGCTTTCTTT. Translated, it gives CSVDRRVAEAFF.